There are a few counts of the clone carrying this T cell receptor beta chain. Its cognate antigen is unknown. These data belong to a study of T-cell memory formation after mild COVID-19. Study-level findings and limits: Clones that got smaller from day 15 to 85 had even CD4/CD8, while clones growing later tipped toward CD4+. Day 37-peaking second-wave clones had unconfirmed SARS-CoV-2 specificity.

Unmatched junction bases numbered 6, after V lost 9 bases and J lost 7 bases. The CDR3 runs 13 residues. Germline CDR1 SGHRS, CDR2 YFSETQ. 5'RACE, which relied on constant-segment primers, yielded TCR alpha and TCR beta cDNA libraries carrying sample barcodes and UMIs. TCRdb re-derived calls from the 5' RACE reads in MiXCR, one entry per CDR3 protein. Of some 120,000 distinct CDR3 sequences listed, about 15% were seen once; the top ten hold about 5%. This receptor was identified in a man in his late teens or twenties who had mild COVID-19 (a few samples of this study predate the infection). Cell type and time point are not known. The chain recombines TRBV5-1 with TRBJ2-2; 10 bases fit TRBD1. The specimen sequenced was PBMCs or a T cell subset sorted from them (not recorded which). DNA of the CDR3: TGCGCCAACCGACAGGGGGCCAGCGGGGAGCTGTTTTTT. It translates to CANRQGASGELFF.